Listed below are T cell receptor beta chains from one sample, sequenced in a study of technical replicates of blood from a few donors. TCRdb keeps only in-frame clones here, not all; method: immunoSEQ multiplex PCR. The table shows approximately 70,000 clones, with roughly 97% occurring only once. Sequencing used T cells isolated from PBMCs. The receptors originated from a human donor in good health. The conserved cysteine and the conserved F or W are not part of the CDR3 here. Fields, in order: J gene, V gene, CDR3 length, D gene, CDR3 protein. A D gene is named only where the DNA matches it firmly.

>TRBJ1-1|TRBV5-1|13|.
ASSPQTIDSTEAF
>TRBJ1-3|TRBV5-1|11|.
ASSLLQGNTIY
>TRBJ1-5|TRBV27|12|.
ASRFSGVGQPQH
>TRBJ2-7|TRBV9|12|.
ASSGGQLGYEQY
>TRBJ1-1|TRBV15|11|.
ATSLTGKTEAF
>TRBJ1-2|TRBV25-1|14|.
ASSEFGGGMNYGYT
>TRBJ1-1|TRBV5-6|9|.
ASSLSTEAF
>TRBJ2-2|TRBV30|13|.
AWGTGNANTGELF
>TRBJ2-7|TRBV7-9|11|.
ASSPPSSYEQY
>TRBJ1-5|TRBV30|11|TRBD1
AWKQGSNQPQH
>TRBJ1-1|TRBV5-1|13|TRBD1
ASSWGRGRNTEAF
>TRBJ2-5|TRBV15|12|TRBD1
ATTGPQGYETQY
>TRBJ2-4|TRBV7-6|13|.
ASSLGSLTKNIQY